One T cell receptor (beta chain) is described in this entry. As handled by the study authors: Quantification of nucleated cells was approximated via reference gene primer amplification. Profiling relied on immunoSEQ multiplex PCR, and the TCRdb table lists in-frame clones only, not all of them. V, J and clone size are those of that table, while D and trimming were read from the DNA. The sample has about 200,000 clones; around 85% are singletons. The data were taken from a study of blood T cell repertoires in COVID-19. Turning to the study itself: Sources were T cells, B-cell-depleted T cells, or PBMCs; the material itself was cDNA or gDNA.

CDR3 length equals 15 residues. The germline gives CDR1 MDHEN, CDR2 SYDVKM. V gave up 4 bases and J gave up 4 bases; unmatched junction bases: 8. This chain links TRBV28 with TRBJ2-7; the match to TRBD1 covers 9 bases. The source material was peripheral blood. The TCR sequence derives from a man in his sixties with COVID-19, enrolled during active disease. The CDR3 sequence: CASSSAGQGLYEQYF. CDR3 DNA: TGTGCCAGCAGTTCGGCGGGACAGGGATTATACGAGCAGTACTTC.